This TCR beta chain was recovered during a study of identical twins. In this sample, this clonotype turned up a few times. MiXCR, applied by TCRdb to the 5' RACE reads, yields one record per CDR3 protein. The sample lists approximately 230,000 distinct CDR3 sequences, roughly 13% occurring once. The clonotype originates from a woman between 18 and 29 years old in good health. Sequencing was done on a sample of memory (CD45RO+) T cells sorted from blood.

As DNA, the CDR3 is TGTGCCAGCAGCGTTAAGGCTATACAGAGCGGAGATACGCAGTATTTT. Translated, it gives CASSVKAIQSGDTQYF. This chain links TRBV9 with TRBJ2-3, with TRBD2 as a possible D gene (5 bases). The germline V and J ends were trimmed by 2 bases and 5 bases, with 18 bases remaining between them. Germline CDR1 reads SGDLS; CDR2 reads YYNGEE. This CDR3 is built from 16 residues.